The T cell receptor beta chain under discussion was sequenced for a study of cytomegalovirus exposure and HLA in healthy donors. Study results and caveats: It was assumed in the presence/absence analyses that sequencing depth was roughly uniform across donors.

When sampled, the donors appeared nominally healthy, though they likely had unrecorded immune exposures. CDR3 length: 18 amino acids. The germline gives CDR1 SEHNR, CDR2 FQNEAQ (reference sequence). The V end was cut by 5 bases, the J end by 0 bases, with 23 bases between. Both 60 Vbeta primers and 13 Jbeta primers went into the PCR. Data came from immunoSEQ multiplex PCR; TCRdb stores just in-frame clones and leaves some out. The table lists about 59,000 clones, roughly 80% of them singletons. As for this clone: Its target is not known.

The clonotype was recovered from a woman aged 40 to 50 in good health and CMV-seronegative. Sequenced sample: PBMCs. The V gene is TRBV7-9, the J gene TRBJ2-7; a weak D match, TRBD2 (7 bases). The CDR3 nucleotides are TGTGCCAGCAGCCGAACAAATGGGGGGGCCCTGGGCTCCTACGAGCAGTACTTC. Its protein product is CASSRTNGGALGSYEQYF. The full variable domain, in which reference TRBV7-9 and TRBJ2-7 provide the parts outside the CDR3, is DTGVSQNPRHKITKRGQNVTFRCDPISEHNRLYWYRQTLGQGPEFLTYFQNEAQLEKSRLLSDRFSAERPKGSFSTLEIQRTEQGDSAMYLCASSRTNGGALGSYEQYFGPGTRLTVT.